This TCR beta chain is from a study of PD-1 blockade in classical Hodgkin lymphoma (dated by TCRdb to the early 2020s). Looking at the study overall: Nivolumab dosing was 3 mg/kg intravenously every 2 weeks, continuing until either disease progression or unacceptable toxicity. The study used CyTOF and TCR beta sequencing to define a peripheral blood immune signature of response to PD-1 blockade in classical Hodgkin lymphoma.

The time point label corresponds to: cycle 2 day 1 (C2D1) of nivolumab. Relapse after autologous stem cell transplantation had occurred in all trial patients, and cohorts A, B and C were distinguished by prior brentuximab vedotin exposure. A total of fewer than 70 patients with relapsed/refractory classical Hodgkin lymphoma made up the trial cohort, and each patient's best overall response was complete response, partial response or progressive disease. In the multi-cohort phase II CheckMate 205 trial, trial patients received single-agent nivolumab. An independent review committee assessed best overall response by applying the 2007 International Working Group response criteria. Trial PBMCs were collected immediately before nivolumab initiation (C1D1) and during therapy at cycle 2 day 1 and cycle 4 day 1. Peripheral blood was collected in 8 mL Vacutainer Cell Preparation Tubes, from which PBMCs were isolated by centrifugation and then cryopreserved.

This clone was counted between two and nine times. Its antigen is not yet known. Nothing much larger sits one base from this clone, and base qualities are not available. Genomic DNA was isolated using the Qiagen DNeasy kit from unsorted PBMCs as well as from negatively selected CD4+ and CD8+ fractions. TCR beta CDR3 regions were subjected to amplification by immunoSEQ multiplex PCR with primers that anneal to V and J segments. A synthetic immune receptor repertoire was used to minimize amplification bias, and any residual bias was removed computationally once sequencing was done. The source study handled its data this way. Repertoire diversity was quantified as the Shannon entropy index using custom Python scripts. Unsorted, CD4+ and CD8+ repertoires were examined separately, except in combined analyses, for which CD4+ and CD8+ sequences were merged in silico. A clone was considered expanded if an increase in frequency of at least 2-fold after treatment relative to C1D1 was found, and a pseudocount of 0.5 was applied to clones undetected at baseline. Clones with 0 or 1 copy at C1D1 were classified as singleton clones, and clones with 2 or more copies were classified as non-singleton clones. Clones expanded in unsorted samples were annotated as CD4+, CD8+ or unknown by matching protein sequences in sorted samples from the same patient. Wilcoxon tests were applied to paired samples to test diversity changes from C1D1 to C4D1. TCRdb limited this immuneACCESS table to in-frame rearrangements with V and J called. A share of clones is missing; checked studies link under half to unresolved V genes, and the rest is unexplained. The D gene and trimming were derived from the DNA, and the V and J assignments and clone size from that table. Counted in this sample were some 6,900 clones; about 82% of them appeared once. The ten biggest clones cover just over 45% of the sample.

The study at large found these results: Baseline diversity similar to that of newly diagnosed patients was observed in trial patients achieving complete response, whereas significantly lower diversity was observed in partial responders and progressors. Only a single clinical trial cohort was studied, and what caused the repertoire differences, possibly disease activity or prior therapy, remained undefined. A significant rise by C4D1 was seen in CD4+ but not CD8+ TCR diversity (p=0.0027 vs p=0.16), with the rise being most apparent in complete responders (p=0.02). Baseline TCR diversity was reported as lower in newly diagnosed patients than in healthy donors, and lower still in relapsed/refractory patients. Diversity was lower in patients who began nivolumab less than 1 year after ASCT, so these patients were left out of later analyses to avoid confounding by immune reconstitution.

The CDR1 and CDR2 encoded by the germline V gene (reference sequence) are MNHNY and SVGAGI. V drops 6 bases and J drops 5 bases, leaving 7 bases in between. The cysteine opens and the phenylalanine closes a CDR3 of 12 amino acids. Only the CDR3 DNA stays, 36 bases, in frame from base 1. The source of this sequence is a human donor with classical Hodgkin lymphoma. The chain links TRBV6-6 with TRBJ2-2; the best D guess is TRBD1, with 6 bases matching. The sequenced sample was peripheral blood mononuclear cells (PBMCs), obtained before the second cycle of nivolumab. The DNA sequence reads TGTGCCAGCAGAACAGGGACCGGGGAGCTGTTTTTT. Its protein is CASRTGTGELFF.